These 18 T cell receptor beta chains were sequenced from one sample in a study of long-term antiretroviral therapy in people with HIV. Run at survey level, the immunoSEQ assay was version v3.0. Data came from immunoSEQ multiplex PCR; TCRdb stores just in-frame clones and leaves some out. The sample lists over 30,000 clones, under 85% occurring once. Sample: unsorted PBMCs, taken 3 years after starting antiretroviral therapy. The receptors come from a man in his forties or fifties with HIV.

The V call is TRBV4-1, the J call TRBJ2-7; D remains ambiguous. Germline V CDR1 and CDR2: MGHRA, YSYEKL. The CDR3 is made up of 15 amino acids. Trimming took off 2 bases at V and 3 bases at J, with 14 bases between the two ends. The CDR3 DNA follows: TGCGCCAGCAGCCAAAGCCCACGGTCTCACTACGAGCAGTACTTC. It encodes CASSQSPRSHYEQYF.

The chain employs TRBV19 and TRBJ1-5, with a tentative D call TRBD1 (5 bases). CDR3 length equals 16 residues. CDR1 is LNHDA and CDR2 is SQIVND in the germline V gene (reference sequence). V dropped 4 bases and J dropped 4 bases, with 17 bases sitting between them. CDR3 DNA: TGTGCCAGTAGTACTACAGGTGTCGCACTGAATCAGCCCCAGCATTTT. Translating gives CASSTTGVALNQPQHF.

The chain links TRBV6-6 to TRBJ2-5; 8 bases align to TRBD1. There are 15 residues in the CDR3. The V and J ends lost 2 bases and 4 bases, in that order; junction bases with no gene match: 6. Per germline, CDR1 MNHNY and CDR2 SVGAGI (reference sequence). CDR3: CASSYGRGQGETQYF. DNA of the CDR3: TGTGCCAGCAGTTACGGCAGGGGGCAAGGAGAGACCCAGTACTTC.

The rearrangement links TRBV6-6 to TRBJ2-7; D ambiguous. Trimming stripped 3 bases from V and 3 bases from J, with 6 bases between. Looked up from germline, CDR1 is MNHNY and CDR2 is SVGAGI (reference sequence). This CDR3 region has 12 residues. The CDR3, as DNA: TGTGCCAGCAGTTATGCGGACTACGAGCAGTACTTC. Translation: CASSYADYEQYF.

The CDR3 region has the DNA TGCAGCGTTGAAGGGCGGGGGCAGGGCACTGAAGCTTTCTTT. Its translation: CSVEGRGQGTEAFF. This sequence joins TRBV29-1 and TRBJ1-1, with D maybe TRBD1 (6 bases). Germline V gene lookup returns CDR1 SQVTM and CDR2 ANQGSEA. Trimming cost V 1 base and J 4 bases, with 13 bases left between them. CDR3 length: 14 residues.

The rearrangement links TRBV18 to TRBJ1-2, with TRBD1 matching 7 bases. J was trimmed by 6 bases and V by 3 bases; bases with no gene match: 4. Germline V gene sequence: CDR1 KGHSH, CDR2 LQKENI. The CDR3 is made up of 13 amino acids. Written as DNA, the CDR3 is TGTGCCAGCTCACCGCGACAGGGAGATGGCTACACCTTC. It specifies CASSPRQGDGYTF.

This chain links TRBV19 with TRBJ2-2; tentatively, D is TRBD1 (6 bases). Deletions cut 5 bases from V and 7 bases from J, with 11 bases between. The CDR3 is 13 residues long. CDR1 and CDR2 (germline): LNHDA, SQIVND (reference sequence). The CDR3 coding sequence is TGTGCCAGTAGTTGGGTGGACAGCGGGGAGCTGTTTTTT. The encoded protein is CASSWVDSGELFF. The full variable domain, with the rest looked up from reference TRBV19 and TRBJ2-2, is DGGITQSPKYLFRKEGQNVTLSCEQNLNHDAMYWYRQDPGQGLRLIYYSQIVNDFQKGDIAEGYSVSREKKESFPLTVTSAQKNPTAFYLCASSWVDSGELFFGEGSRLTVL.

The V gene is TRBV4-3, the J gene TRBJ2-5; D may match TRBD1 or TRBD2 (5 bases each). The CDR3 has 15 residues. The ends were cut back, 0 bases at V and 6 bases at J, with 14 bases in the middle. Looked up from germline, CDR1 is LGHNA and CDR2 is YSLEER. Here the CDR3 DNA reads TGCGCCAGCAGCCAAGATCGGCAGGGAGTAAAGACCCAGTACTTC. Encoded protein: CASSQDRQGVKTQYF.

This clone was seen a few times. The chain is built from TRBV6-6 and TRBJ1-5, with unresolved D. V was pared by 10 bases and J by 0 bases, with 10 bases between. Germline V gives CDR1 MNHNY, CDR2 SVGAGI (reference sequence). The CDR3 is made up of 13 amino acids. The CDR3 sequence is CATTDNSNQPQHF. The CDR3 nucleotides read TGTGCCACCACTGACAATAGCAATCAGCCCCAGCATTTT.

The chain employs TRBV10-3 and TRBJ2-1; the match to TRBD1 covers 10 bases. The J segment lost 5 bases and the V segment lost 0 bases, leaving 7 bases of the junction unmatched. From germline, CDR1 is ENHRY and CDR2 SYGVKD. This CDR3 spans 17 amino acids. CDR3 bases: TGTGCCATCAGTGAGTCGTGGGGGACAGGGGCCCACAATGAGCAGTTCTTC. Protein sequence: CAISESWGTGAHNEQFF.

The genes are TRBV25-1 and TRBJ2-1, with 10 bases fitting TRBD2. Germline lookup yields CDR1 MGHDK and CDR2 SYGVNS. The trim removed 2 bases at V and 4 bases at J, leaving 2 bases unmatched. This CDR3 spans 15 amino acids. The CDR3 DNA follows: TGTGCCAGCAGTGAACTAGCGGGAGAGTACAATGAGCAGTTCTTC. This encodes CASSELAGEYNEQFF.

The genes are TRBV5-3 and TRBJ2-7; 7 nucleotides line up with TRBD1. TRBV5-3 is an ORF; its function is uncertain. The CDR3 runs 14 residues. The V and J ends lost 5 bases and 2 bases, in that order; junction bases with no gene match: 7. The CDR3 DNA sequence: TGTGCCAGAAGTGGAAGGGGGCGCCCCTACGAGCAGTACTTC. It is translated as CARSGRGRPYEQYF.

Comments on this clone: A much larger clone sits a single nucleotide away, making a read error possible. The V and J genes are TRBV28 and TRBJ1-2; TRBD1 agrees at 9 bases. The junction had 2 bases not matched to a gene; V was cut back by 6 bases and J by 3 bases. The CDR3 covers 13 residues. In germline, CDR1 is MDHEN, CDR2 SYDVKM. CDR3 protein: CASSRDRDYGYTF. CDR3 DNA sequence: TGTGCCAGCAGCCGGGACAGGGACTATGGCTACACCTTC.

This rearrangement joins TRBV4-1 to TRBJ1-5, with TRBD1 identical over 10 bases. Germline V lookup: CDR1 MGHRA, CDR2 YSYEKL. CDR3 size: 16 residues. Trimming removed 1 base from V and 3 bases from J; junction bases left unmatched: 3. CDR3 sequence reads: CASSQGGQGYNQPQHF. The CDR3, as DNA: TGCGCCAGCAGCCAAGGGGGACAGGGGTACAATCAGCCCCAGCATTTT.

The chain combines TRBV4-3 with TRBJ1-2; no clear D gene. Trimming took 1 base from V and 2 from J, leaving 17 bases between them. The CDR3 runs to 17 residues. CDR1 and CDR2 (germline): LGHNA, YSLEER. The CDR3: CASSQVIGIGPNYGYTF. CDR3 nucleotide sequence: TGCGCCAGCAGCCAAGTAATAGGGATAGGGCCCAACTATGGCTACACCTTC.

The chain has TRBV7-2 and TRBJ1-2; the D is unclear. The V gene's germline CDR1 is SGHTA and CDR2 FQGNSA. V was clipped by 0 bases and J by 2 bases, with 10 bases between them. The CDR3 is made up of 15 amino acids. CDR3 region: CASSLAGRVNYGYTF. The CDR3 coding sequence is TGTGCCAGCAGCTTAGCGGGCAGAGTCAACTATGGCTACACCTTC. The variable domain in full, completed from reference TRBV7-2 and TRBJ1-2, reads GAGVSQSPSNKVTEKGKDVELRCDPISGHTALYWYRQSLGQGLEFLIYFQGNSAPDKSGLPSDRFSAERTGGSVSTLTIQRTQQEDSAVYLCASSLAGRVNYGYTFGSGTRLTVV.

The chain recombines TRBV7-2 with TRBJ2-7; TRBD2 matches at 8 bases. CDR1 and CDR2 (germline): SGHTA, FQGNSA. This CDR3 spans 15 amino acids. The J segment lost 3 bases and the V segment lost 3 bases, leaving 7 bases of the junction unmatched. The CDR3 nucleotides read TGTGCCAGCAGCTTTGGGGGGCGGGAGGTCTACGAGCAGTACTTC. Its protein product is CASSFGGREVYEQYF.

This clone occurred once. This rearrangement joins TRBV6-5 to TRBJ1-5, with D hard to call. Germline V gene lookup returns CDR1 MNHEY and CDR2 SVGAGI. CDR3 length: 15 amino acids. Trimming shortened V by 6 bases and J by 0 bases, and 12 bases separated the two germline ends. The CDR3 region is CASSSVAYSNQPQHF. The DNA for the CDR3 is TGTGCCAGCAGCTCCGTCGCATATAGCAATCAGCCCCAGCATTTT.